This T cell receptor (beta chain) was identified during a study of a mutant IDH1 vaccine in newly diagnosed glioma. At the level of the study: Before enrollment, the patients had been treated with radiotherapy alone, temozolomide alone, or both together. Most of them had received both. Participants attended visit V12, the safety follow-up, at week 35, and then attended visit V13 at week 47.

CDR3 length equals 16 residues. Deletions cut 5 bases from V and 4 bases from J, with 20 bases between. Germline V lookup: CDR1 LGHNA, CDR2 YNFKEQ. Regarding time point: week 47, end of study. Vaccinated patients received 300 ug of mutant IDH1 20-mer peptide per dose, with topical imiquimod. Here immunoSEQ multiplex PCR was the method, and the copy in TCRdb shows in-frame clones only, minus some. The sample consists of about 34,000 clones, more than 75% of them appearing once. To note about this clone: Antigen: not known.

The chain links TRBV4-2 to TRBJ1-2; D remains ambiguous. The receptor was isolated from a woman aged 25-40 years with glioma. Material: PBMCs, obtained from a glioma patient whose treatment included an IDH1 peptide vaccine. The CDR3 loop is CASSSAQDSGFYGYTF. The CDR3 DNA is TGTGCCAGCAGCTCCGCCCAAGATTCGGGGTTCTATGGCTACACCTTC.